These 4 T cell receptor beta chains share one sample of origin, sequenced in a study of blood T cell repertoires in COVID-19. Profiled with immunoSEQ multiplex PCR; TCRdb holds only in-frame clones, not every one. The repertoire holds 160,000 or so clones, with approximately 88% as singletons. Sequencing was carried out using peripheral blood. These TCRs come from a man between 60 and 75 years old with acute or convalescent COVID-19.

The chain links TRBV11-2 to TRBJ2-1; maybe TRBD2 (5 bases). CDR3 length: 15 residues. Trimming left V 1 base short and J 10 bases short, with 17 bases between. Germline loops: CDR1 SGHAT, CDR2 FQNNGV. The CDR3 bases are TGTGCCAGCAGCTTAGTCATTCAGGCCACGGGAGAGCAGTTCTTC. Its protein product is CASSLVIQATGEQFF.

The chain carries TRBV18 and TRBJ2-3; D call uncertain. The V end was cut by 3 bases, the J end by 1 base, with 8 bases between. Germline V gene data show CDR1 as KGHSH and CDR2 as LQKENI. The CDR3 consists of 14 residues. The chain's CDR3 is CASSPPQGTDTQYF. The CDR3 nucleotides are TGTGCCAGCTCACCCCCCCAGGGCACAGATACGCAGTATTTT.

The chain recombines TRBV7-8 with TRBJ1-4; unclear D gene. Germline V gene data show CDR1 as SGHVS and CDR2 as FQNEAQ. Trimming took 2 bases from V and 5 from J, leaving 18 bases between them. This CDR3 is 17 amino acids long. The CDR3: CASSLLSRQVTNEKLFF. The CDR3 DNA follows: TGTGCCAGCAGCTTATTAAGTCGTCAGGTTACAAATGAAAAACTGTTTTTT.

V gene TRBV7-3 combines with J gene TRBJ2-3; D remains ambiguous. The CDR3 is 13 residues long. The V end was cut by 5 bases, the J end by 4 bases, with 10 bases between. Germline V CDR1 and CDR2: SGHTA, FQGTGA. The CDR3 DNA reads TGTGCCAGCAGCGCTAGATCGGCAGATACGCAGTATTTT. Its protein product is CASSARSADTQYF.